The 19 T cell receptor beta chains in this list originate from one sample, sequenced in a study of blood T cell repertoires in COVID-19. Measured with immunoSEQ multiplex PCR; TCRdb has only the in-frame clones, and not every one. The data show about 430,000 clones, 88% seen once. Sample: PBMCs or T cells enriched from blood (not recorded which). These receptors were obtained from a woman in her twenties or thirties with acute COVID-19.

In its sample, this clone was seen a few times. The rearrangement links TRBV4-1 to TRBJ1-2; D is unclear. V lost 4 bases to trimming and J lost 8 bases, with 14 bases between them. The CDR3 runs to 13 residues. Germline-derived CDR1 and CDR2 are MGHRA and YSYEKL. CDR3 sequence reads: CASSRSGVGGYTF. For the CDR3, the DNA is TGCGCCAGCAGCCGGTCCGGGGTTGGCGGCTACACCTTC.

The V call is TRBV5-1, the J call TRBJ1-2, with D hard to call. Germline assignment: CDR1 SGHRS and CDR2 YFSETQ. V was shortened by 0 bases and J by 4 bases, with 13 bases between the two germline ends. CDR3 length: 15 amino acids. This CDR3 is CASSLARQVGYGYTF. CDR3 nucleotide sequence: TGCGCCAGCAGCTTGGCCCGCCAGGTTGGCTATGGCTACACCTTC.

The chain uses TRBV7-2 and TRBJ2-7; tentative D call: TRBD1 (5 bases). Trimming pared 1 base from V and 5 bases from J, leaving 9 bases between. CDR1 is SGHTA and CDR2 is FQGNSA in the germline V gene. This CDR3 has 13 residues. The CDR3 loop is CASSLVGQDEQYF. The CDR3 region has the DNA TGTGCCAGCAGCTTAGTGGGGCAGGACGAGCAGTACTTC.

The chain carries TRBV7-8 and TRBJ1-1, with 9 bases lining up with TRBD1. Germline V CDR1 and CDR2: SGHVS, FQNEAQ. The CDR3 is made up of 16 amino acids. Trimming cost V 3 bases and J 3 bases; bases outside gene matches: 8. CDR3 in DNA: TGTGCCAGCAGCTTCGTGGACAGGGGACACGACACTGAAGCTTTCTTT. Its translation: CASSFVDRGHDTEAFF.

The chain joins TRBV9 to TRBJ2-7; 9 bases align to TRBD2. After removal of 0 bases from V and 7 bases from J, the junction contained 8 bases not matched to a gene. This CDR3 is 15 amino acids long. The germline V gene has CDR1 SGDLS and CDR2 YYNGEE. The CDR3 loop reads CASSVGAGGDMEQYF. DNA for the CDR3: TGTGCCAGCAGCGTAGGTGCGGGGGGGGATATGGAGCAGTACTTC.

J is TRBJ1-2 and V is TRBV13; no clear D gene. CDR1 and CDR2 (germline): PRHDT, FYEKMQ (reference sequence). The CDR3 contains 15 residues. Trimming left V 1 base short and J 2 bases short, with 11 bases between. The CDR3 loop reads CASSLEAYSNYGYTF. CDR3 bases: TGTGCCAGCAGCTTAGAAGCTTACTCAAACTATGGCTACACCTTC.

The gene calls are TRBV27 and TRBJ2-2; 8 positions match TRBD1. The CDR3 length is 16 residues. Germline V lookup: CDR1 MNHEY, CDR2 SMNVEV (reference sequence). V was clipped by 2 bases and J by 2 bases; unmatched bases: 4. CDR3 DNA: TGTGCCAGCAGTTTAAGACAGGGGTCTAACACCGGGGAGCTGTTTTTT. It encodes CASSLRQGSNTGELFF.

The chain recombines TRBV5-1 with TRBJ1-4, with 7 bases fitting TRBD1. The length of the CDR3 is 15 residues. The V gene's germline CDR1 is SGHRS and CDR2 YFSETQ. With V trimmed by 0 bases and J by 5 bases, 4 bases remained unmatched. The CDR3 DNA sequence: TGCGCCAGCAGCTTGGAGGGACAGAGAAATGAAAAACTGTTTTTT. This translates into CASSLEGQRNEKLFF.

In regard to this clone: No DNA is shown, since the ends of the CDR3 on it are uncertain; the CDR3 is the one TCRdb lists. The J gene is TRBJ2-7, the V gene TRBV21-1; the table's D call of TRBD1 was not tested on the DNA. TRBV21-1 is recorded as a pseudogene. The CDR3 numbers 18 amino acids, ends counted. The CDR3 spells CASSTRKPWGQGTYEQYF.

This rearrangement joins TRBV5-6 to TRBJ2-1; 12 nucleotides line up with TRBD2. CDR1 SGHDT and CDR2 YYEEEE come from the germline V gene. The CDR3 runs 17 residues. With V trimmed by 0 bases and J by 1 base, 2 bases remained unmatched. DNA for the CDR3: TGTGCCAGCAGCTTGGGACTAGCGGGGGTTTCCTACAATGAGCAGTTCTTC. Protein sequence: CASSLGLAGVSYNEQFF. Variable domain in full (rest from reference TRBV5-6 and TRBJ2-1): DAGVTQSPTHLIKTRGQQVTLRCSPKSGHDTVSWYQQALGQGPQFIFQYYEEEERQRGNFPDRFSGHQFPNYSSELNVNALLLGDSALYLCASSLGLAGVSYNEQFFGPGTRLTVL.

The rearrangement joins TRBV5-1 to TRBJ2-1, with 9 bases identical to TRBD2. CDR3 size: 16 residues. With 0 bases clipped from V and 7 bases from J, the junction kept 8 bases outside the gene matches. Per the germline V gene, CDR1 is SGHRS and CDR2 is YFSETQ. CDR3 in DNA: TGCGCCAGCAGCTTGGCGGCGGGGGGGCCCAATAATGAGCAGTTCTTC. Translated, it gives CASSLAAGGPNNEQFF.

The CDR3 here is CATSDRTGTTYNEQFF. In nucleotides, the CDR3 is TGTGCCACCAGTGACCGGACAGGGACTACCTACAATGAGCAGTTCTTC. The chain recombines TRBV24-1 with TRBJ2-1; D is perhaps TRBD1 (8 bases). CDR3 size: 16 residues. V dropped 4 bases and J dropped 2 bases, with 14 bases sitting between them. Germline loops: CDR1 KGHDR, CDR2 SFDVKD.

The CDR3 nucleotides are TGCAGTGTTAGACTAGCGGGCTACAATGAGCAGTTCTTC. Its translation is CSVRLAGYNEQFF. This chain connects TRBV29-1 to TRBJ2-1; 10 bases are a match to TRBD2. The CDR3 loop spans 13 amino acids. Germline V gene sequence: CDR1 SQVTM, CDR2 ANQGSEA.

V gene TRBV29-1 combines with J gene TRBJ2-1; possibly TRBD2 for D (5 bases). Germline V gene data show CDR1 as SQVTM and CDR2 as ANQGSEA. V lost 6 bases, J lost 5 bases, and 14 bases lay in between. The CDR3 is 13 amino acids. CDR3 in DNA: TGCAGCGTCTCCCCGCGGGCAGACAATGAGCAGTTCTTC. This sequence encodes CSVSPRADNEQFF.

This chain joins TRBV5-1 and TRBJ2-7; 8 bases fit TRBD2. The CDR3 has 15 amino acids. The germline CDR1 and CDR2 sequences are SGHRS and YFSETQ. Unmatched junction bases numbered 4, after V lost 0 bases and J lost 2 bases. CDR3 region: CASSLVTGGPYEQYF. The CDR3 nucleotides read TGCGCCAGCAGCTTGGTCACGGGGGGGCCCTACGAGCAGTACTTC.

The rearrangement links TRBV6-2 or TRBV6-3 to TRBJ2-7; 10 bases are a match to TRBD2. Trimming at V came to 2 bases and at J to 2 bases, leaving 12 bases not matched to a gene. Germline-derived CDR1 and CDR2 are MNHEY and SVGEGT. There are 18 residues in the CDR3. The CDR3 loop reads CASSYPTDALAGAYEQYF. CDR3 sequence (DNA): TGTGCCAGCAGTTACCCCACGGACGCCCTAGCGGGGGCCTACGAGCAGTACTTC.

The rearrangement links TRBV29-1 to TRBJ1-2; a possible D gene is TRBD1 (6 bases). Trimming pared 6 bases from V and 8 bases from J, leaving 16 bases between. CDR1 and CDR2 from the germline V gene are SQVTM and ANQGSEA. The CDR3 is 12 amino acids. The CDR3: CSVDHNRDGYTF. The CDR3 nucleotides read TGCAGCGTCGACCACAACAGGGACGGCTACACCTTC. The variable domain in full, completed from reference TRBV29-1 and TRBJ1-2, reads SAVISQKPSRDICQRGTSLTIQCQVDSQVTMMFWYRQQPGQSLTLIATANQGSEATYESGFVIDKFPISRPNLTFSTLTVSNMSPEDSSIYLCSVDHNRDGYTFGSGTRLTVV.

The chain couples TRBV4-3 to TRBJ1-1; D is perhaps TRBD1 (5 bases). V dropped 0 bases and J dropped 8 bases, with 22 bases sitting between them. Germline lookup yields CDR1 LGHNA and CDR2 YSLEER. CDR3 length: 17 amino acids. The CDR3 sequence: CASSQDKSPRLKGEAFF. As DNA, the CDR3 is TGCGCCAGCAGCCAAGATAAATCCCCAAGGTTAAAGGGGGAAGCTTTCTTT.

This chain uses TRBV7-6 with TRBJ2-7; D unresolved. Germline lookup yields CDR1 SGHVS and CDR2 FNYEAQ. This CDR3 has 13 amino acids. Trimming cost V 1 base and J 4 bases, with 8 bases left between them. The CDR3 region has the DNA TGTGCCAGCAGCTTAGGCACGGGTTACGAGCAGTACTTC. This gives the protein CASSLGTGYEQYF.